Shown below are 31 T cell receptor beta chains from a single sample sequenced in a study of regulatory T cells in long-lasting Graves disease. With iRepertoire HTBI primers and Arm-PCR of CDR3 regions, TCR beta libraries were built. Using its own MiXCR run on the multiplex PCR reads, TCRdb lists one record per CDR3 protein. The repertoire has a few hundred thousand distinct CDR3 sequences, less than 25% of them found once; the top ten carry about 26%. Noted time point: persistent/refractory GD, antithyroid drugs over 5 years with positive TRAb. Making the TCR library involved RNA that had been extracted from PBMCs. Sample: peripheral blood mononuclear cells (PBMCs), taken when the disease was refractory, from a patient treated with antithyroid drugs. The source is a female donor with Graves disease.

The chain is built from TRBV6-4 and TRBJ2-1, with TRBD2 matching 11 bases. The CDR3 consists of 16 residues. Germline CDR1 is MRHNA and CDR2 is SNTAGT. V lost 6 bases and J lost 9; bases outside the gene matches: 13. CDR3 in DNA: TGTGCCAGCAGCCGTCTGCTAGCGGGAGGCTTGGGTGAGCAGTTCTTC. Translated: CASSRLLAGGLGEQFF.

There are a few counts of this clonotype. The CDR3, as DNA: TGTGCCAGTAGTATAAGGGGATGGGGGGCCAACAGCAATCAGCCCCAGCATTTT. The encoded protein is CASSIRGWGANSNQPQHF. This chain connects TRBV19 to TRBJ1-5; TRBD1 might be the D (6 bases). This CDR3 contains 18 residues. V shed 2 bases and J shed 1 base, with 18 bases lying between them. The germline V gene encodes CDR1 LNHDA and CDR2 SQIVND (reference sequence).

The V and J genes are TRBV20-1 and TRBJ2-7, with 9 positions matching TRBD2. This CDR3 region has 13 residues. Germline V gene sequence: CDR1 DFQATT, CDR2 SNEGSKA (reference sequence). J gave up 2 bases and V 4 bases, and 3 bases lay outside the gene matches. CDR3: CSATSGVTYEQYF. The DNA for the CDR3 is TGCAGTGCTACTAGCGGGGTTACCTACGAGCAGTACTTC.

This clonotype was counted at least ten times. The V and J genes are TRBV6-1 and TRBJ1-4; D remains ambiguous. Germline V gene data show CDR1 as MNHNS and CDR2 as SASEGT. This CDR3 comprises 14 residues. Trimming took 8 bases from V and 3 from J, leaving 13 bases between them. Here the CDR3 reads CASGSGTSNEKLFF. The DNA of the CDR3 is TGTGCCAGCGGGAGCGGCACCTCTAATGAAAAACTGTTTTTT.

The table lists this clonotype with many counts. The chain links TRBV28 to TRBJ1-1; no firm D call. CDR3 length equals 13 residues. V was pared by 6 bases and J by 7 bases, with 15 bases between. The germline gives CDR1 MDHEN, CDR2 SYDVKM. The CDR3 nucleotides read TGTGCCAGCAGACCGAGCTCCGTTGGTGAAGCTTTCTTT. It specifies CASRPSSVGEAFF.

The V call is TRBV7-9, the J call TRBJ2-7; 9 bases fit TRBD2. Germline assignment: CDR1 SEHNR and CDR2 FQNEAQ (reference sequence). The CDR3 runs to 15 residues. V lost 1 base and J lost 5; bases outside the gene matches: 6. The CDR3 reads CASSLVRAGGHEQYF. The CDR3 DNA follows: TGTGCCAGCAGCTTAGTTAGAGCGGGAGGCCACGAGCAGTACTTC.

This clonotype was detected only a few times. The CDR3 DNA is TGCAGTGCTAGAGTGGAGGTAGCGGGAGGGCTCAATACGCAGTATTTT. It encodes CSARVEVAGGLNTQYF. The chain is built from TRBV20-1 and TRBJ2-3; 11 bases line up with TRBD2. The CDR3 totals 16 residues. V dropped 1 base and J dropped 7; count of bases not matched to a gene: 10. The germline V gene has CDR1 DFQATT and CDR2 SNEGSKA (reference sequence).

The DNA of the CDR3 is TGCGCCAGCAGCTTAGCAGGGGGCGCGGGCACTGAAGCTTTCTTT. Residues: CASSLAGGAGTEAFF. This chain links TRBV5-1 with TRBJ1-1; 8 bases are shared with TRBD1. The CDR3 sequence is 15 residues long. Germline CDR1 SGHRS, CDR2 YFSETQ. After removal of 2 bases from V and 4 bases from J, the junction contained 7 bases not matched to a gene.

This clonotype was detected ten times or more. This sequence joins TRBV29-1 and TRBJ1-2; 7 bases align to TRBD1. The J segment lost 7 bases and the V segment lost 3 bases, leaving 5 bases of the junction unmatched. This CDR3 is 12 amino acids long. Germline V gene lookup returns CDR1 SQVTM and CDR2 ANQGSEA. CDR3 DNA sequence: TGCAGCGTTGACGTGTCAGGGGGTGGCTACACCTTC. As protein: CSVDVSGGGYTF.

Ten or more counts support this clonotype. The V and J genes are TRBV20-1 and TRBJ2-7; D may be TRBD2 (6 bases). Germline CDR1 is DFQATT and CDR2 is SNEGSKA (reference sequence). V was clipped by 0 bases and J by 2 bases, with 14 bases between them. The CDR3 is made up of 15 amino acids. CDR3 in DNA: TGCAGTGCTAGAGATCGACTAGATGGCACCTACGAGCAGTACTTC. Translating it yields CSARDRLDGTYEQYF.

This clonotype was picked up many times. The chain recombines TRBV29-1 with TRBJ1-1; 7 nucleotides agree with TRBD1. Germline CDR1 is SQVTM and CDR2 is ANQGSEA. The CDR3 is made up of 10 amino acids. Germline trimming cut 6 bases from V and 8 bases from J; bases unmatched to any gene: 3. The CDR3 loop is CSVLDREAFF. The CDR3 DNA sequence: TGCAGCGTCTTGGACAGGGAAGCTTTCTTT.

The chain links TRBV30 to TRBJ1-1; D might be TRBD1 (6 bases). The V and J ends lost 8 bases and 4 bases respectively, with 14 bases between them. The CDR3 has 12 amino acids. Germline V CDR1 and CDR2: GTSNPN, SVGIG (reference sequence). The CDR3 here is CASYRAGTEAFF. In nucleotides, the CDR3 is TGTGCCAGTTACAGGGCTGGCACTGAAGCTTTCTTT.

The chain recombines TRBV9 with TRBJ1-1; D possibly corresponds to TRBD1 (5 bases). The CDR3 covers 14 residues. Germline CDR1 and CDR2: SGDLS and YYNGEE. V lost 0 bases and J 7 bases, leaving 13 bases between the germline ends. This CDR3 reads CASSVGDGGYEAFF. Written as DNA, the CDR3 is TGTGCCAGCAGCGTAGGTGACGGGGGATATGAAGCTTTCTTT.

The table lists this clonotype with a few counts. The chain couples TRBV20-1 to TRBJ2-4; 8 bases fit TRBD1. V shed 3 bases, J shed 8 bases, and the junction held 9 bases outside the gene matches. Germline CDR1 reads DFQATT; CDR2 reads SNEGSKA (reference sequence). CDR3 length: 14 residues. CDR3 loop: CSARGIDRGDIQYF. The CDR3 DNA is TGCAGTGCTAGGGGGATTGACAGGGGAGACATTCAGTACTTC.

This clonotype was found a few times. The V call is TRBV30, the J call TRBJ2-5; no reliable D call. There are 13 residues in the CDR3. Germline loops: CDR1 GTSNPN, CDR2 SVGIG (reference sequence). Here the CDR3 DNA reads TGTGCTCTAGACAAGGGATTCCAAGAGACCCAGTACTTC. Translation: CALDKGFQETQYF.

The gene calls are TRBV29-1 and TRBJ1-2; a weak D match, TRBD1 (5 bases). Germline CDR1 reads SQVTM; CDR2 reads ANQGSEA. CDR3 length equals 14 residues. The ends were cut back, 3 bases at V and 6 bases at J, with 17 bases in the middle. The CDR3 region has the DNA TGCAGCGTTGATAACGGGGCCGGAGTCAATGGCTACACCTTC. As protein: CSVDNGAGVNGYTF.

This chain joins TRBV7-2 and TRBJ2-1, with TRBD1 matching over 8 bases. V lost 2 bases, J lost 9 bases, and 12 bases stayed unmatched. The germline gives CDR1 SGHTA, CDR2 FQGNSA. CDR3 length equals 16 residues. The CDR3 loop is CASSLRSGQGGSEQFF. CDR3 bases: TGTGCCAGCAGCTTAAGGTCTGGACAGGGAGGAAGTGAGCAGTTCTTC.

In its sample, this clonotype was seen many times. The chain couples TRBV9 to TRBJ2-7; D unclear. The CDR3 sequence is 14 residues long. The V end lost 0 bases, the J end lost 2 bases, and 9 bases lay between the germline ends. CDR1 is SGDLS, CDR2 YYNGEE, per germline. Here the CDR3 reads CASSVATEPYEQYF. CDR3 DNA: TGTGCCAGCAGCGTAGCGACGGAACCCTACGAGCAGTACTTC.

This clonotype was seen a handful of times. V usage is TRBV7-3 and J usage is TRBJ2-2; 12 positions agree with TRBD2. The CDR3 totals 16 residues. V was clipped by 5 bases and J by 4 bases; unmatched bases: 5. Germline lookup yields CDR1 SGHTA and CDR2 FQGTGA. CDR3 loop: CASSQTSGRGTGELFF. CDR3 nucleotide sequence: TGTGCCAGCAGCCAGACTAGCGGGAGAGGCACCGGGGAGCTGTTTTTT.

In this sample, this clonotype turned up many times. The CDR3 spells CASSQGGLRDGYTF. The CDR3 nucleotides read TGTGCCAGCAGCCAAGGAGGCCTGAGGGATGGCTACACCTTC. This chain uses TRBV3-1 with TRBJ1-2; the D is unclear. V was cut by 1 base and J by 6 bases, with 12 bases left in between. CDR3 length: 14 amino acids. Germline V gene sequence: CDR1 LGHDT, CDR2 YNNKEL (reference sequence).

This clonotype showed up just a few times. J is TRBJ1-2 and V is TRBV5-5; D is ambiguous. V was trimmed by 6 bases and J by 3 bases, leaving 15 bases between them. Germline CDR1 and CDR2: SGHKS and YYEKEE (reference sequence). The CDR3 is made up of 14 amino acids. Here the CDR3 reads CASIQYPAHYGYTF. For the CDR3, the DNA is TGTGCCAGCATCCAATACCCTGCTCACTATGGCTACACCTTC. The full variable domain, with the rest looked up from reference TRBV5-5 and TRBJ1-2, is DAGVTQSPTHLIKTRGQQVTLRCSPISGHKSVSWYQQVLGQGPQFIFQYYEKEERGRGNFPDRFSARQFPNYSSELNVNALLLGDSALYLCASIQYPAHYGYTFGSGTRLTVV.

The rearrangement links TRBV5-1 to TRBJ2-3; the D gene is possibly TRBD2 (6 bases). The CDR3 runs to 14 residues. Trimming removed 4 bases from V and 0 bases from J, with 9 bases in between. CDR1 and CDR2 (germline): SGHRS, YFSETQ. Here the CDR3 DNA reads TGCGCCAGCAGCGGGGGGAGGAGCACAGATACGCAGTATTTT. It encodes CASSGGRSTDTQYF.

This clonotype came up a few times. It is likely a read error, because the conserved phenylalanine at the end of the CDR3 is missing. This sequence joins TRBV30 and TRBJ2-5, with 7 bases fitting TRBD2. V lost 1 base to trimming and J lost 2 bases; unmatched junction nucleotides: 4. The CDR3 contains 14 residues. The germline gives CDR1 GTSNPN, CDR2 SVGIG (reference sequence). The CDR3, as DNA: TGTGCCTGGAGTGAGTCTAGCGGACAAGAGACCCAGTACCTC. Translating gives CAWSESSGQETQYL.

This clonotype was found a few times. The chain is built from TRBV5-6 and TRBJ2-2; D possibly corresponds to TRBD1 (6 bases). Looked up from germline, CDR1 is SGHDT and CDR2 is YYEEEE. This CDR3 region has 17 residues. Trimming removed 2 bases from V and 5 bases from J, with 19 bases in between. The CDR3 coding sequence is TGTGCCAGCAGCTTAGGGCCTCAGGGGCAAAGAACCGGGGAGCTGTTTTTT. Translation gives CASSLGPQGQRTGELFF.

The V gene is TRBV5-1, the J gene TRBJ1-1; D call uncertain. The CDR3 is 15 amino acids. Germline V lookup: CDR1 SGHRS, CDR2 YFSETQ. The ends were cut back, 0 bases at V and 1 base at J, with 10 bases in the middle. The CDR3 bases are TGCGCCAGCAGCTTGGTCTTTCGGGGGAACACTGAAGCTTTCTTT. It is translated as CASSLVFRGNTEAFF.

This clonotype was seen only a few times. The chain is built from TRBV5-6 and TRBJ2-2, with 9 nucleotides matching TRBD2. CDR1 is SGHDT, CDR2 YYEEEE, per germline. After removal of 5 bases from V and 6 bases from J, the junction contained 11 bases not matched to a gene. The CDR3 is 16 amino acids. In DNA form, the CDR3 reads TGTGCCAGCAGTAGCCTAGGACTAGCGTACTCCGGGGAGCTGTTTTTT. This encodes CASSSLGLAYSGELFF.

The chain has TRBV7-2 and TRBJ1-5; 7 nucleotides line up with TRBD1. V shed 6 bases, J shed 2 bases, and the junction held 10 bases outside the gene matches. The CDR3 is 16 residues long. Germline V gene sequence: CDR1 SGHTA, CDR2 FQGNSA. The CDR3 DNA is TGTGCCAGCAGACCAACAGGGGAGGGCGGCAATCAGCCCCAGCATTTT. As protein: CASRPTGEGGNQPQHF.

The sample holds many counts of this clonotype. The rearrangement joins TRBV20-1 to TRBJ2-5; D unresolved. The CDR3 totals 13 residues. V was pared by 4 bases and J by 2 bases, with 11 bases between. Per germline, CDR1 DFQATT and CDR2 SNEGSKA (reference sequence). DNA for the CDR3: TGCAGTGCTATTCAGCGCGCTCAAGAGACCCAGTACTTC. Translating gives CSAIQRAQETQYF.

This clonotype was recorded many times. V usage is TRBV12-3 or TRBV12-4 and J usage is TRBJ2-7; no clear D. CDR3 length: 11 residues. Trimming took 4 bases from V and 5 from J, leaving 6 bases between them. In DNA, the CDR3 is TGTGCCAGCAGTTCTCTCAACGAGCAGTACTTC. This codes for CASSSLNEQYF.

This chain connects TRBV5-1 to TRBJ1-1, with D maybe TRBD1 (6 bases). Germline V gene sequence: CDR1 SGHRS, CDR2 YFSETQ. V was pared by 0 bases and J by 1 base, with 16 bases between. The CDR3 is 17 amino acids. CDR3: CASSLEGTGTTNTEAFF. CDR3 coding DNA: TGCGCCAGCAGCTTGGAGGGCACCGGGACAACGAACACTGAAGCTTTCTTT.

The sample holds one count of this clonotype. This rearrangement joins TRBV12-3 or TRBV12-4 to TRBJ2-6; a possible D gene is TRBD2 (7 bases). The CDR3 contains 18 residues. V shed 5 bases and J shed 4 bases, with 21 bases lying between them. The CDR3 protein is CASSTFPGGWRGANVLTF. The CDR3 DNA reads as TGTGCCAGCAGTACTTTCCCGGGGGGCTGGAGGGGGGCCAACGTCCTGACTTTC.